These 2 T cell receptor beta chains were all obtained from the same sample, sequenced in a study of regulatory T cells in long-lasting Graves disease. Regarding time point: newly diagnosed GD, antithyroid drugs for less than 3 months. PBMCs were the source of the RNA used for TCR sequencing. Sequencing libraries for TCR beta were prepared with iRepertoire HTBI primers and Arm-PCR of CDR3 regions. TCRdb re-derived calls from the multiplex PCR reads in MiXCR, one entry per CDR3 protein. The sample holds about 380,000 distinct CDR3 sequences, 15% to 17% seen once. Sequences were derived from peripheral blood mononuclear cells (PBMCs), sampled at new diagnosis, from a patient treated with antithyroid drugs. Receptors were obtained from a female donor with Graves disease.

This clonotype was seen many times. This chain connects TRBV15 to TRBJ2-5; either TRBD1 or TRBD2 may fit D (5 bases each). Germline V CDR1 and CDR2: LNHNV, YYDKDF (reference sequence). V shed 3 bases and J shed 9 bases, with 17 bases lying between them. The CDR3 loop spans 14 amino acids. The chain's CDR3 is CATSREMGPRAQYF. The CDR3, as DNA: TGTGCCACCAGCAGGGAGATGGGACCGCGTGCCCAGTACTTC.

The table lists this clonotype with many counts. The CDR3 sequence: CASTSPPIDTQYF. The CDR3 DNA reads as TGTGCCAGCACCTCCCCACCCATAGATACGCAGTATTTT. The chain is built from TRBV7-2 and TRBJ2-3, with D unclear. The CDR3 is 13 residues long. Per the germline V gene, CDR1 is SGHTA and CDR2 is FQGNSA. V was shortened by 7 bases and J by 5 bases, with 13 bases between the two germline ends.